These 11 T cell receptor beta chains share one sample of origin, sequenced in a study of vaccination effects on CD4 cells after COVID-19. Their antigens are not known. Clones were sequenced by immunoSEQ multiplex PCR, and TCRdb holds only the in-frame ones, with some missing. The data show approximately 76,000 clones, around 76% seen once. Viral peptide pools were used in the ViraFEST assay to expand antigen-specific CD4+ T cells, and sequencing came afterward. CD4+ T cells were isolated after 10 days of culture. None of the vaccinated had previously contracted SARS-CoV-2, and their nucleocapsid antibodies tested negative. The source material was CD4+ T cells from PBMCs cultured with SARS-CoV-2 spike peptides, sampled before COVID-19 vaccination. Receptors originate from a human donor who received a COVID-19 vaccine.

V usage is TRBV6-5 and J usage is TRBJ1-5, with D uncertain. V gave up 4 bases and J gave up 3 bases, with 13 bases separating them. The CDR3 consists of 15 residues. Germline CDR1 reads MNHEY; CDR2 reads SVGAGI. The CDR3 loop is CASSSQLSSNQPQHF. The CDR3 DNA follows: TGTGCCAGCAGTTCACAACTCAGCTCCAATCAGCCCCAGCATTTT.

The chain combines TRBV19 with TRBJ1-6, with a possible D match to TRBD1 (6 bases). Germline values: CDR1 LNHDA, CDR2 SQIVND (reference sequence). V was cut by 5 bases and J by 7 bases, with 15 bases left in between. The CDR3 length is 15 residues. CDR3 nucleotide sequence: TGTGCCAGTAGTGCCCCACAGGGTTTAAATTCACCCCTCCACTTT. It specifies CASSAPQGLNSPLHF.

The chain links TRBV7-9 to TRBJ2-3, with 14 positions matching TRBD2. Germline assignment: CDR1 SEHNR and CDR2 FQNEAQ (reference sequence). V shed 1 base and J 3 bases; nucleotides not matched to a gene: 6. The length of the CDR3 is 18 residues. CDR3 in amino acids: CASSLGGTSGGSTDTQYF. The CDR3 DNA reads TGTGCCAGCAGCTTAGGGGGGACTAGCGGGGGATCGACAGATACGCAGTATTTT.

This sequence joins TRBV9 and TRBJ1-2; D not certain. Per the germline V gene, CDR1 is SGDLS and CDR2 is YYNGEE. The CDR3 spans 13 residues. The germline V and J ends were trimmed by 2 bases and 8 bases, with 13 bases remaining between them. CDR3 residues: CASSVGTLKGYTF. CDR3 nucleotide sequence: TGTGCCAGCAGCGTCGGAACCCTTAAGGGCTACACCTTC.

This clone appeared once. V gene TRBV6-6 combines with J gene TRBJ2-2; D uncertain. The V end was cut by 5 bases, the J end by 7 bases, with 14 bases between. This CDR3 has 14 residues. Germline-derived CDR1 and CDR2 are MNHNY and SVGAGI (reference sequence). CDR3 sequence reads: CASSRGREVGELFF. The CDR3 region has the DNA TGTGCCAGCAGTCGCGGTCGAGAGGTCGGGGAGCTGTTTTTT.

The chain links TRBV15 to TRBJ2-3; TRBD2 matches 8 bases. This CDR3 is built from 19 residues. CDR1 is LNHNV, CDR2 YYDKDF, per germline (reference sequence). V shed 3 bases and J 2 bases; nucleotides not matched to a gene: 16. The CDR3 is CATSSRIFLAGTVTDTQYF. Written as DNA, the CDR3 is TGTGCCACCAGCAGCAGGATTTTCTTAGCGGGGACGGTCACAGATACGCAGTATTTT.

The chain combines TRBV5-1 with TRBJ2-3; 8 bases map to TRBD2. This CDR3 has 16 amino acids. Germline V gives CDR1 SGHRS, CDR2 YFSETQ. V lost 4 bases, J lost 0 bases, and 7 bases stayed unmatched. CDR3 residues: CASSPGVAGSTDTQYF. The CDR3 DNA is TGCGCCAGCAGCCCTGGGGTAGCGGGGAGCACAGATACGCAGTATTTT.

The V gene is TRBV10-3, the J gene TRBJ2-5, with D possibly called TRBD1 or TRBD2 (5 bases each). This CDR3 is 12 amino acids long. Between the trimmed V and J ends, which lost 2 bases and 9 bases, there was a span of 10 bases. Germline CDR1 is ENHRY and CDR2 is SYGVKD. The CDR3 spells CAISEEGTAQYF. The CDR3 DNA follows: TGTGCCATCAGTGAGGAGGGGACGGCCCAGTACTTC.

This chain links TRBV3-1 (or the pseudogene TRBV3-2) with TRBJ1-6; D not certain. The CDR3 has 13 amino acids. V was trimmed by 4 bases and J by 8 bases, leaving 9 bases between them. Germline-derived CDR1 and CDR2 are LGHDT and YNNKEL (reference sequence). The CDR3 region has the DNA TGTGCCAGCAGCCTAGCACTTTATTCACCCCTCCACTTT. It specifies CASSLALYSPLHF.

V gene TRBV6-2 or TRBV6-3 combines with J gene TRBJ2-3; 10 positions agree with TRBD2. This CDR3 region has 20 residues. The ends lost 0 bases at V and 2 bases at J; junction bases unmatched: 14. The germline V gene has CDR1 MNHEY and CDR2 SVGEGT. The CDR3 nucleotides are TGTGCCAGCAGTTACTCCCATGGAGCGGGGGGGTCTAGTTCCACAGATACGCAGTATTTT. It translates to CASSYSHGAGGSSSTDTQYF.

This chain connects TRBV27 to TRBJ1-1, with D hard to call. The CDR3 sequence is 17 residues long. The germline gives CDR1 MNHEY, CDR2 SMNVEV (reference sequence). V shed 4 bases and J shed 2 bases, with 20 bases lying between them. In nucleotides, the CDR3 is TGTGCCAGCAGTTCTCTTGCCAATACTGCGACTAACACTGAAGCTTTCTTT. Amino acids: CASSSLANTATNTEAFF.